This T cell receptor beta chain emerged from a study of shared clonotypes between healthy human individuals (TCRdb year 2020). Background on the whole study: The cohort comprised a couple of women and three men aged 18 to 49 years. Per donor, leukapheresis produced somewhere between about 0.85 and 9.5 billion PBMCs. To increase sequencing depth and limit assay-specific biases, TCR repertoire library preparation and sequencing were carried out by different laboratories using diverse techniques. To estimate repertoire size and how much clonotypes are shared between individuals, the study performed deep sequencing of blood TCR repertoires from 4 to 6 healthy adults. For each donor, CD4 naive and CD4 memory were each run on three plates, CD8 naive on two plates, and CD8 memory on one plate. Results and caveats for the whole study, not just this receptor: Across a handful of donors, approximately 4.9% of naive CD4, 3% to 3.5% of naive CD8, 2.3% of memory CD4, and 0.4% of memory CD8 clonotypes were shared. The small number of donors limited the genetic and exposure-history diversity represented. Incomplete sequencing was indicated by rarefaction of sorted-subset datasets, despite the large sequencing depth. Estimated clonotype richness was generally larger for naive than for memory subsets. Based on pairwise subsampling, the degree of clonotype sharing among donors was expected to be affected by sequencing depth. Compared with non-shared clonotypes, the clonotypes found in all four sorted-subset donors had higher generation probabilities. Sampling was restricted to blood, and TCR repertoires in tissues likely differ from the TCR repertoires found in blood.

For CDR1 and CDR2, the germline V gene lists SGHAT and FQNNGV. Trimming at the junction amounts to 5 bases on V and 0 bases on J, and the germline ends lie 16 bases apart. Counted from cysteine to phenylalanine, this CDR3 has 16 amino acids. The DNA shown is the 48-base CDR3, in frame from base 1. Healthy HIV-negative adults with no recently reported acute infections or vaccinations were included as donors. All donors were Caucasian adults living in Nashville, Tennessee, USA. CD4+ T cells were enriched by magnetic negative selection, after which naive cells were positively selected on CD45RA and the negative fraction was taken as the memory subset. Blood was collected by leukapheresis, and PBMCs were isolated by Ficoll-Histopaque density gradient centrifugation and then cryopreserved in liquid nitrogen vapor phase. Purity and quantity of every magnetically sorted T cell population were checked by analytical flow cytometry. Each sorted fraction had its genomic DNA isolated and then quantified by UV absorbance on a Nanodrop 2000c.

Using the deep immunoSEQ assay, multiplex PCR amplified TCR CDR3 regions from genomic DNA. Genomic DNA extracted from each cell subset was distributed evenly over all wells of several immunoSEQ 96-well plates, and each plate served as one replicate. For sorted subsets, each replicate PCR was loaded with approximately 0.2 ug genomic DNA, equivalent to 30,000 to 35,000 T cell genomes. Purified libraries were measured with a Qubit 3.0 fluorometer, size-checked on a Bioanalyzer 2100, and measured again with the KAPA Library Quantification kit. Every immunoSEQ 96-well plate was sequenced on a dedicated single-read 150-cycle Illumina NextSeq 550 flow cell. On the authors' methods: Because the immunoSEQ output included only junctional sequences and no quality scores, the filtering could not be the same as the filtering used for full-length reads. To assign V/J genes and CDR3, sequences were annotated using PyIR, a Python wrapper for IgBLAST v1.9, with IMGT germline references. Reads were removed for weak V/J assignments (E-value above 1e-6), missing CDR3, stop codons, out-of-frame junctions, or ambiguous translated residues. V3J clonotypes were defined by identical inferred V gene, J gene, and CDR3 amino acid sequence. To compute the percentage overlap between repertoires, the number of shared unique clonotypes was divided by the size of the smaller repertoire. RTK rarefaction, the Chao1 estimator, and Recon v2.1 estimates of unobserved clonotypes were used to assess repertoire richness. Generation probabilities for all TCRbeta clonotypes obtained by the gDNA method from a handful of donors were computed using OLGA. Drawn from immuneACCESS, this table holds only the in-frame rearrangements with V and J called that TCRdb kept. Clones are partly lost; checked studies trace under half to an unresolved V gene and leave the rest unexplained. The V and J calls and clone size are taken from that table; D and trimming were inferred from the DNA. Within this sample are hundreds of thousands of clones, with less than 85% of them counted one time only. Over 1.5% of the sample is held by the ten biggest clonotypes.

In regard to this clone: Which antigen it targets is not known. Base qualities are not provided; no much larger clone lies one nucleotide away.

This receptor was identified in a young woman in good health. The sample consisted of memory CD4+ T cells sorted from blood. The cell subset or site label, as the study defines it: CD45RA-negative fraction. Recombination joined TRBV11-2 with TRBJ1-1; possibly the D gene is TRBD1, per 5 matching bases. The DNA sequence reads TGTGCCAGCAGCACTGGTAAGGGCAGGGTGAACACTGAAGCTTTCTTT. Its translation is CASSTGKGRVNTEAFF.